The clone carrying this T cell receptor (beta chain) was counted only a few times. Its cognate antigen is unknown. This entry belongs to a study of response to subunit inactivated influenza vaccine. Study-level results: T cells newly recruited by each seasonal influenza vaccination are few, the authors suggested.

TCRdb passed the RT-PCR reads through MiXCR, listing each CDR3 protein once. The sample consists of hundreds of thousands of distinct CDR3 sequences, less than 10% of them appearing once. The CDR3 sequence is 14 residues long. V gave up 3 bases and J gave up 3 bases, with 12 bases separating them. CDR1 SGHVS and CDR2 FNYEAQ come from the germline V gene. This TCR was recovered from a man between 45 and 75 years old who received an inactivated influenza vaccine. The source was PBMCs from blood, collected about 23 months after vaccination. The chain carries TRBV7-6 and TRBJ2-7; unclear D gene. The CDR3 DNA follows: TGTGCCAGCAGCTTTGGAAGGGAAAACTACGAGCAGTACTTC. Translating gives CASSFGRENYEQYF. Full variable domain (outside the CDR3, taken from reference TRBV7-6 and TRBJ2-7): GAGVSQSPRYKVTKRGQDVALRCDPISGHVSLYWYRQALGQGPEFLTYFNYEAQQDKSGLPNDRFSAERPEGSISTLTIQRTEQRDSAMYRCASSFGRENYEQYFGPGTRLTVT.